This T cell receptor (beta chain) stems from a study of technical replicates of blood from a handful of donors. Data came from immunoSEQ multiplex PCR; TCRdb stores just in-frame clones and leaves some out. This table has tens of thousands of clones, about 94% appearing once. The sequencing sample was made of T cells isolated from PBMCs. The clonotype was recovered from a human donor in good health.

The CDR3 reads CASSLTAWGGGSTDTQYF. DNA of the CDR3: TGTGCCAGCAGCCTAACAGCATGGGGCGGGGGTAGCACAGATACGCAGTATTTT. The rearrangement joins TRBV27 to TRBJ2-3; 7 nucleotides match TRBD2. The CDR3 is made up of 18 amino acids. V lost 6 bases and J lost 0; bases outside the gene matches: 15. Germline CDR1 MNHEY, CDR2 SMNVEV (reference sequence).